Given below is one T cell receptor (beta chain) in context. Its specificity is unknown. Scientists made TCR beta libraries using quantitative 5'-RACE with molecular barcodes. Each CDR3 protein is one row after TCRdb ran MiXCR on the 5' RACE reads. The top ten clones hold about a sixth of a sample with roughly 370,000 distinct CDR3 sequences, approximately 20% of them seen once. The data belong to a study of CD8 T cells in ankylosing spondylitis. Germline lookup yields CDR1 DFQATT and CDR2 SNEGSKA (reference sequence). Germline trimming cut 6 bases from V and 4 bases from J; bases unmatched to any gene: 7. This CDR3 has 14 amino acids. Study observations and caveats: Earlier authors reported some of these motif variants in reactive arthritis synovial fluid and blood. Blood from ankylosing spondylitis patients appeared to carry a characteristic eight-variant TCR beta motif.

The chain combines TRBV20-1 with TRBJ2-7; 12 nucleotides agree with TRBD2. This clonotype was sampled from a male donor with ankylosing spondylitis. The sequencing sample was made of blood, either unsorted or a sorted T cell fraction (not recorded which). CDR3 in amino acids: CSARTSGILYEQYF. The DNA for the CDR3 is TGCAGTGCAAGGACTAGCGGGATTTTGTACGAGCAGTACTTC.